This TCR beta chain was sequenced in a study of blood T cell repertoires in COVID-19. In the study overall: The analysed material was cDNA or gDNA that came from T cells, B-cell-depleted T cells, or PBMCs.

Clinical history reported by participants formed the basis on which cohorts were assigned. The CDR3 is 14 residues long. The germline gives CDR1 SQVTM, CDR2 ANQGSEA. J lost 0 bases, V lost 6 bases, and 6 bases had no gene match. This clone has just one count. Per the authors' pipeline: How many nucleated cells were present was estimated from reference gene primer amplification. The assay was immunoSEQ multiplex PCR, and TCRdb's table has in-frame clones only and misses some. That table supplies the V and J calls and clone size; D and trimming were determined from the DNA. The table lists about 180,000 clones, less than 90% of them singletons.

The origin of this receptor is a human donor with acute COVID-19. The donor label of this sample is uncertain. This chain joins TRBV29-1 and TRBJ1-1, with 8 nucleotides matching TRBD1. Sequencing used PBMCs or T cells enriched from blood (not recorded which). CDR3 coding DNA: TGCAGCGTACTTCACAGGGGGTTGAACACTGAAGCTTTCTTT. Encoded protein: CSVLHRGLNTEAFF.